One sample yielded the 21 T cell receptor beta chains listed below, sequenced in a study of CD8 T cells in Susac syndrome. The RNA, 0.5 to 1 ug, was put through reverse transcription using random hexamers. TCRdb itself ran the immunoSEQ multiplex PCR reads through MiXCR, one entry per CDR3 protein. The sample has about 150,000 distinct CDR3 sequences; approximately 95% are singletons. The sample consisted of CD4+ T cells from PBMCs. The receptors were sampled from a human donor with Susac syndrome.

This sequence joins TRBV3-1 and TRBJ1-5, with unresolved D. Germline loops: CDR1 LGHDT, CDR2 YNNKEL (reference sequence). CDR3 length: 14 amino acids. With 1 base removed from V and 4 bases from J, the gap between germline ends came to 8 bases. In DNA, the CDR3 is TGTGCCAGCAGCCAAGCGAAGGGAAATCAGCCCCAGCATTTT. Protein sequence: CASSQAKGNQPQHF.

This rearrangement joins TRBV30 to TRBJ1-1; no reliable D call. In germline, CDR1 is GTSNPN, CDR2 SVGIG (reference sequence). Deletions cut 2 bases from V and 4 bases from J, with 5 bases between. The CDR3 runs 11 residues. The DNA of the CDR3 is TGTGCCTGGAGTCCCGGCACTGAAGCTTTCTTT. Amino acid sequence: CAWSPGTEAFF.

This clonotype was counted once. The V gene is TRBV7-9, the J gene TRBJ1-1, with a weak D call TRBD1 (5 bases). The V end was cut by 4 bases, the J end by 4 bases, with 7 bases between. Germline CDR1 reads SEHNR; CDR2 reads FQNEAQ (reference sequence). CDR3 length equals 12 residues. The CDR3 bases are TGTGCCAGCAGCTCTACAGGCACTGAAGCTTTCTTT. Translation gives CASSSTGTEAFF.

This chain links TRBV18 with TRBJ2-1, with 7 bases fitting TRBD1. V lost 6 bases, J lost 1 base, and 9 bases stayed unmatched. Germline V CDR1 and CDR2: KGHSH, LQKENI. CDR3 length: 16 residues. Here the CDR3 reads CASSREDRLSYNEQFF. As DNA, the CDR3 is TGTGCCAGCTCCCGTGAGGACAGGCTTTCCTACAATGAGCAGTTCTTC. Complete variable domain (other parts from reference TRBV18 and TRBJ2-1): NAGVMQNPRHLVRRRGQEARLRCSPMKGHSHVYWYRQLPEEGLKFMVYLQKENIIDESGMPKERFSAEFPKEGPSILRIQQVVRGDSAAYFCASSREDRLSYNEQFFGPGTRLTVL.

This chain joins TRBV15 and TRBJ1-4; a possible D gene is TRBD1 (5 bases). Germline assignment: CDR1 LNHNV and CDR2 YYDKDF (reference sequence). This CDR3 is 16 amino acids long. V was shortened by 1 base and J by 7 bases, with 16 bases between the two germline ends. The CDR3 protein is CATSRGEGAGTEKLFF. DNA for the CDR3: TGTGCCACCAGCAGAGGAGAAGGGGCAGGAACTGAAAAACTGTTTTTT. The full variable domain, completed using reference TRBV15 and TRBJ1-4, is DAMVIQNPRYQVTQFGKPVTLSCSQTLNHNVMYWYQQKSSQAPKLLFHYYDKDFNNEADTPDNFQSRRPNTSFCFLDIRSPGLGDTAMYLCATSRGEGAGTEKLFFGSGTQLSVL.

V and J are TRBV6-2 or TRBV6-3 and TRBJ1-5; 12 bases are shared with TRBD1. V lost 4 bases and J lost 2; bases outside the gene matches: 6. Germline V gives CDR1 MNHEY, CDR2 SVGEGT. This CDR3 region has 17 residues. The CDR3 sequence is CASSSGTGGLGNQPQHF. CDR3 in DNA: TGTGCCAGCAGTTCCGGGACAGGGGGCCTGGGCAATCAGCCCCAGCATTTT.

The chain recombines TRBV20-1 with TRBJ2-3, with D maybe TRBD2 (6 bases). The CDR3 loop spans 15 amino acids. V gave up 7 bases and J gave up 6 bases, with 23 bases separating them. Germline CDR1 is DFQATT and CDR2 is SNEGSKA (reference sequence). CDR3 in DNA: TGCAGTGTCCCCCTAGCGTTAAGGAGAGCCGATACGCAGTATTTT. Translated: CSVPLALRRADTQYF.

The CDR3 loop reads CASTKPPSSYNEQFF. CDR3 sequence (DNA): TGTGCCAGCACCAAACCTCCTTCCTCCTACAATGAGCAGTTCTTC. The chain recombines TRBV11-2 with TRBJ2-1; D is unclear. The CDR3 spans 15 residues. V lost 7 bases to trimming and J lost 0 bases, with 13 bases between them. CDR1 is SGHAT and CDR2 is FQNNGV in the germline V gene.

The chain carries TRBV5-1 and TRBJ1-1, with D tentatively TRBD1 (5 bases). Germline lookup yields CDR1 SGHRS and CDR2 YFSETQ. Trimming shortened V by 4 bases and J by 3 bases, and 19 bases separated the two germline ends. The CDR3 covers 16 residues. Here the CDR3 DNA reads TGCGCCAGCAGCAAAGGAGGGGTCCAGGCGTACACTGAAGCTTTCTTT. This encodes CASSKGGVQAYTEAFF. Together with reference TRBV5-1 and TRBJ1-1, the CDR3 gives the full variable domain: KAGVTQTPRYLIKTRGQQVTLSCSPISGHRSVSWYQQTPGQGLQFLFEYFSETQRNKGNFPGRFSGRQFSNSRSEMNVSTLELGDSALYLCASSKGGVQAYTEAFFGQGTRLTVV.

The chain is built from TRBV29-1 and TRBJ2-3, with TRBD2 identical over 9 bases. Germline assignment: CDR1 SQVTM and CDR2 ANQGSEA. Unmatched junction bases numbered 11, after V lost 4 bases and J lost 0 bases. The CDR3 is 17 amino acids. The CDR3 nucleotides read TGCAGCGTTGGAATGGCTAGCGGGAAACCTAGCACAGATACGCAGTATTTT. This codes for CSVGMASGKPSTDTQYF.

This sequence joins TRBV18 and TRBJ1-5; weak D call: TRBD1 (5 bases). Germline loops: CDR1 KGHSH, CDR2 LQKENI. Trimming took 6 bases from V and 5 from J, leaving 20 bases between them. CDR3 length: 16 residues. CDR3 sequence reads: CASSSLAGPPHQPQHF. Written as DNA, the CDR3 is TGTGCCAGCTCCTCCCTGGCGGGGCCGCCTCATCAGCCCCAGCATTTT.

The chain combines TRBV12-3 or TRBV12-4 with TRBJ2-7, with 8 bases that match TRBD1. This CDR3 has 17 amino acids. With V trimmed by 1 base and J by 4 bases, 12 bases remained unmatched. CDR3 coding DNA: TGTGCCAGCAGTTTAGGGACAGGGCATATACATCAATACGAGCAGTACTTC. Translating it yields CASSLGTGHIHQYEQYF.

The chain has TRBV7-9 and TRBJ1-1; no clear D. The CDR3 runs 15 residues. CDR1 and CDR2 from the germline V gene are SEHNR and FQNEAQ (reference sequence). Trimming took off 6 bases at V and 1 base at J, with 15 bases between the two ends. As DNA, the CDR3 is TGTGCCAGCAGTCCAAACTACCAGGAGAACACTGAAGCTTTCTTT. This translates into CASSPNYQENTEAFF.

The V call is TRBV6-6, the J call TRBJ1-2; the D is unclear. CDR1 MNHNY and CDR2 SVGAGI come from the germline V gene (reference sequence). V gave up 4 bases and J gave up 1 base, with 1 base separating them. The CDR3 covers 11 residues. Written as DNA, the CDR3 is TGTGCCAGCAGTTTTAACTATGGCTACACCTTC. Its translation is CASSFNYGYTF.

The chain recombines TRBV29-1 with TRBJ2-7; tentative D call: TRBD2 (7 bases). This CDR3 contains 13 residues. Germline V gene lookup returns CDR1 SQVTM and CDR2 ANQGSEA. Between the trimmed V and J ends, which lost 7 bases and 5 bases, there was a span of 18 bases. The CDR3 nucleotides are TGCAGCGCCACGCCAGGGGCGGGAGACGAGCAGTACTTC. Translating gives CSATPGAGDEQYF.

The chain couples TRBV29-1 to TRBJ2-3; possible D gene TRBD1, 5 bases. Trimming removed 5 bases at V and 5 bases at J, with 11 bases between. This CDR3 has 12 residues. Germline V lookup: CDR1 SQVTM, CDR2 ANQGSEA. The CDR3 nucleotides are TGCAGCGTTCTGCCAGGGCAAGATACGCAGTATTTT. Protein sequence: CSVLPGQDTQYF.

This chain connects TRBV5-4 to TRBJ2-1, with 8 bases that match TRBD2. The V segment lost 4 bases and the J segment 6 bases; nucleotides outside the gene matches: 12. Germline values: CDR1 SGHNT, CDR2 YYREEE (reference sequence). The CDR3 loop spans 16 amino acids. The CDR3 region is CASSTRAGVRFNEQFF. In DNA form, the CDR3 reads TGTGCCAGCAGCACCCGAGCGGGAGTAAGATTCAATGAGCAGTTCTTC.

The chain combines TRBV28 with TRBJ1-2; 7 nucleotides agree with TRBD1. V was clipped by 2 bases and J by 3 bases; unmatched bases: 9. The CDR3 has 16 residues. Germline V gene data show CDR1 as MDHEN and CDR2 as SYDVKM. CDR3 DNA: TGTGCCAGCAGTTTAACGGGGCCAGGGGGGCACTATGGCTACACCTTC. This codes for CASSLTGPGGHYGYTF.

V gene TRBV20-1 combines with J gene TRBJ2-1, with TRBD1 matching over 8 bases. The CDR3 sequence is 14 residues long. J lost 7 bases, V lost 5 bases, and 10 bases had no gene match. Germline CDR1 reads DFQATT; CDR2 reads SNEGSKA (reference sequence). For the CDR3, the DNA is TGCAGTGCTGGGGGACAGGCTGCTGTGAATGAGCAGTTCTTC. It yields the protein CSAGGQAAVNEQFF.

V usage is TRBV28 and J usage is TRBJ1-2, with TRBD1 identical over 8 bases. V lost 5 bases, J lost 8 bases, and 10 bases stayed unmatched. The CDR3 runs to 14 residues. Germline V gene data show CDR1 as MDHEN and CDR2 as SYDVKM. Written as DNA, the CDR3 is TGTGCCAGCAGTCCAAGGACAGGGACTAAGGGCTACACCTTC. This encodes CASSPRTGTKGYTF.

This clonotype was detected only once. The genes are TRBV9 and TRBJ2-1; 9 bases fit TRBD1. V shed 0 bases, J shed 7 bases, and the junction held 5 bases outside the gene matches. CDR3 length: 15 residues. Germline V gene sequence: CDR1 SGDLS, CDR2 YYNGEE. The CDR3 sequence is CASSVGDREWNEQFF. The CDR3 region has the DNA TGTGCCAGCAGCGTAGGGGACAGGGAGTGGAATGAGCAGTTCTTC. Supplemented by reference TRBV9 and TRBJ2-1, the full variable domain reads DSGVTQTPKHLITATGQRVTLRCSPRSGDLSVYWYQQSLDQGLQFLIQYYNGEERAKGNILERFSAQQFPDLHSELNLSSLELGDSALYFCASSVGDREWNEQFFGPGTRLTVL.